This TCR beta chain was recorded in a study of shared clonotypes between healthy human individuals. In this sample, this clone turned up once. Assay: immunoSEQ multiplex PCR; the TCRdb copy retains only in-frame clones and omits some. The profile shows 1.4 million or so clones, roughly 98.5% of them singletons. This CDR3 has 11 amino acids. V lost 2 bases, J lost 4 bases, and 3 bases lay in between. The germline V gene encodes CDR1 SNHLY and CDR2 FYNNEI. The source is a man aged 25 to 40 in good health. The V and J genes are TRBV2 and TRBJ2-7, with D uncertain. Sequencing was carried out using naive CD4+ T cells sorted from blood. Subset here: CD45RA+ positively selected. CDR3 coding DNA: TGTGCCAGCAGTGAAATTTACGAGCAGTACTTC. Translation: CASSEIYEQYF.